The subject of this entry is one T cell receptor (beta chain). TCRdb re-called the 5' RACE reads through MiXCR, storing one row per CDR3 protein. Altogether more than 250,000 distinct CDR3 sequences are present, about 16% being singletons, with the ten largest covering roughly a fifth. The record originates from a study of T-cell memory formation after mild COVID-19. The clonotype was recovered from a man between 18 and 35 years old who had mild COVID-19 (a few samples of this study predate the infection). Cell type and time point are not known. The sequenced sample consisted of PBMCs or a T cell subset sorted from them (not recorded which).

The CDR3 DNA reads TGCAGTGCTTTCTCGACTAGCGGGGACGAGCAGTACTTC. Encoded protein: CSAFSTSGDEQYF. The rearrangement links TRBV20-1 to TRBJ2-7; 11 positions agree with TRBD2. With V trimmed by 5 bases and J by 5 bases, 5 bases remained unmatched. CDR1 is DFQATT and CDR2 is SNEGSKA in the germline V gene (reference sequence). The CDR3 sequence is 13 residues long.